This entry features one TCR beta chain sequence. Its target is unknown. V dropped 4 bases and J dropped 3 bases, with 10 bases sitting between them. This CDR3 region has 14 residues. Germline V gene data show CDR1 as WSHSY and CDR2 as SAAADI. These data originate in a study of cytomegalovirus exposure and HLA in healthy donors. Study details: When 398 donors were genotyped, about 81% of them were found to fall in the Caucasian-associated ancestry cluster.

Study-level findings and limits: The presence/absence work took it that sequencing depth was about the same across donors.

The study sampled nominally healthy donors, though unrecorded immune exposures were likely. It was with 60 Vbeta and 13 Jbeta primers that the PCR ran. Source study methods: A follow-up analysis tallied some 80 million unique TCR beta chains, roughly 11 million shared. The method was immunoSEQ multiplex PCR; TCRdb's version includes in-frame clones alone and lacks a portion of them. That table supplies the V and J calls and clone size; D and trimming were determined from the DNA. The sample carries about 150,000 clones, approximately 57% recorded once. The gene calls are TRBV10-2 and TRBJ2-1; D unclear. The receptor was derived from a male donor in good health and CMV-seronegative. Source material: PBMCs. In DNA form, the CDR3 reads TGCGCCAGCAGTGGGGCTTCGGTCTACAATGAGCAGTTCTTC. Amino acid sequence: CASSGASVYNEQFF.